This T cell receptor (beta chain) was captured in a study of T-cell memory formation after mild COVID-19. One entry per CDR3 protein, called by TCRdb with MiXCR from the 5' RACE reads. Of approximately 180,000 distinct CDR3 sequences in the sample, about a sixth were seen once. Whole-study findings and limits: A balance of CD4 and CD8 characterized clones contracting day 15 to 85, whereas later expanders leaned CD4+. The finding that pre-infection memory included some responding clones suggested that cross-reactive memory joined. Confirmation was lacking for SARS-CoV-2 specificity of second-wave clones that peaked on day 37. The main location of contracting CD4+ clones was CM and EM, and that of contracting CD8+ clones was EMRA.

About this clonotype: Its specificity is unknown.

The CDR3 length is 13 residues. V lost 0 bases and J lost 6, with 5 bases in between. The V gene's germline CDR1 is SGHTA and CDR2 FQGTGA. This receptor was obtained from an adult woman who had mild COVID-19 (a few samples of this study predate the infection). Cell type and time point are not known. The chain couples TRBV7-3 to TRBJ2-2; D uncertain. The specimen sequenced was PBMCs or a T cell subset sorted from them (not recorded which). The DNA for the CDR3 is TGTGCCAGCAGCTTAACCCCCCCCGGGGAGCTGTTTTTT. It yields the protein CASSLTPPGELFF. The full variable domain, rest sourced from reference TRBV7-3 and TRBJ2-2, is GAGVSQTPSNKVTEKGKYVELRCDPISGHTALYWYRQSLGQGPEFLIYFQGTGAADDSGLPNDRFFAVRPEGSVSTLKIQRTERGDSAVYLCASSLTPPGELFFGEGSRLTVL.